These T cell receptor beta chains were read from a single sample in a study of blood T cell repertoires in COVID-19. The data were produced by immunoSEQ multiplex PCR, yet TCRdb's version contains in-frame clones alone and is incomplete. The data contain 400,000 or so clones, 80% to 90% of them singletons. Sequencing was carried out using PBMCs or T cells enriched from blood (not recorded which). Receptors were obtained from a man aged 35-49 years in a cohort exposed to, infected with or recovered from COVID-19 (not recorded which). Both conserved end residues are part of each CDR3. The D gene is left open where the match is weak. Size is stated for part of the rows, as once, few or many counts, or as a class when the clone is expanded.

V	length	D	J	size	DNA	CDR3
TRBV5-6	15	TRBD2	TRBJ2-1	.	TGTGCCAGCAGCATACTAGCGCCTACCTACAATGAGCAGTTCTTC	CASSILAPTYNEQFF
TRBV27	16	TRBD1	TRBJ1-5	.	TGTGCCAGCAGGGAGAGGACAGGATATAGCAATCAGCCCCAGCATTTT	CASRERTGYSNQPQHF
TRBV9	15	.	TRBJ2-2	.	TGTGCCAGCAGCGTGACCTTAGGGGTTACCGGGGAGCTGTTTTTT	CASSVTLGVTGELFF
TRBV4-1	14	.	TRBJ2-7	.	TGCGCCAGCAGCCTGCAGGAGGAAGCAAGCGAGCAGTACTTC	CASSLQEEASEQYF
TRBV7-6	14	TRBD2	TRBJ2-5	.	TGTGCCAGCAGCTTGGGATCGGGAGGAGAGACCCAGTACTTC	CASSLGSGGETQYF
TRBV5-4	15	.	TRBJ1-6	.	TGTGCCAGCACAGGGGACCCCGGAGGCAATTCACCCCTCCACTTT	CASTGDPGGNSPLHF
TRBV3-1/TRBV3-2	15	TRBD1	TRBJ2-7	.	TGTGCCAGCAGCGACGGGACAGGGGGCACCTACGAGCAGTACTTC	CASSDGTGGTYEQYF
TRBV5-1	16	.	TRBJ2-1	.	TGCGCCAGCAGCTTGCCCACGGCTAGCGACTACAATGAGCAGTTCTTC	CASSLPTASDYNEQFF
TRBV21-1	12	.	TRBJ2-7	.	TGTGCCAGCGGGACTAGCGGGACCGAGCAGTACTTC	CASGTSGTEQYF
TRBV28	14	TRBD1	TRBJ1-2	.	TGTGCCAGCAGTTTAACGGGACAGGACTATGGCTACACCTTC	CASSLTGQDYGYTF
TRBV5-1	13	.	TRBJ2-5	few	TGCGCCAGCAGCTTGCAGGGGCAAGAGACCCAGTACTTC	CASSLQGQETQYF
TRBV7-9	16	TRBD2	TRBJ2-1	.	TGTGCCAGCAGCTCCAAGGCGGGAGGATCCTACAATGAGCAGTTCTTC	CASSSKAGGSYNEQFF
TRBV15	16	TRBD2	TRBJ2-3	.	TGTGCCACCAGCAGGGGACTAGCGCCTAGCACAGATACGCAGTATTTT	CATSRGLAPSTDTQYF
TRBV6-5	15	TRBD2	TRBJ2-1	.	TGTGCCAGCGTCCTTCTAGCGGGAGCTTTCAATGAGCAGTTCTTC	CASVLLAGAFNEQFF
TRBV27	14	TRBD1	TRBJ1-5	.	TGTGCCAGCAGCGGACAGGGGTCCAATCAGCCCCAGCATTTT	CASSGQGSNQPQHF
TRBV2	16	.	TRBJ1-3	.	TGTGCCAGCAGTTTCGCTCAGGGGAGCTCTGGAAACACCATATATTTT	CASSFAQGSSGNTIYF
TRBV29-1	15	.	TRBJ1-1	.	TGCAGCGTTGAAGATCCGGGCAGGGGAACACCTGAAGCTTTCTTT	CSVEDPGRGTPEAFF
TRBV15	18	TRBD1	TRBJ1-2	.	TGTGCCACCAGCAGGCAGATAAATACCGGGACAGGGATCAATGGCTACACCTTC	CATSRQINTGTGINGYTF
TRBV18	10	.	TRBJ2-5	.	TGTGCCACAGGGCAAGAGACCCAGTACTTC	CATGQETQYF
TRBV30	13	.	TRBJ1-5	once	TGTGCCTGGAGTAGGCAGGGGAATCAGCCCCAGCATTTT	CAWSRQGNQPQHF
TRBV4-2	14	.	TRBJ2-3	.	TGTGCCAGCAGCCAAGTCGGTAGCACAGATACGCAGTATTTT	CASSQVGSTDTQYF
TRBV2	14	TRBD1	TRBJ1-6	.	TGTGCCAGCAAGAGGGACAGGGGGAACTCACCCCTCCACTTT	CASKRDRGNSPLHF
TRBV27	17	.	TRBJ2-1	.	TGTGCCAGCAGTTCACGTACGGGGAGACTATCCTACAATGAGCAGTTCTTC	CASSSRTGRLSYNEQFF
TRBV7-9	15	TRBD2	TRBJ2-5	.	TGTGCCAGCAGCCTCCCGACTAGCGGGAGAGAGACCCAGTACTTC	CASSLPTSGRETQYF
TRBV5-1	14	.	TRBJ2-5	.	TGCGCCAGCAGCTCGGGACTGGCAGAAGGAACCCAGTACTTC	CASSSGLAEGTQYF
TRBV11-2	15	TRBD2	TRBJ2-7	.	TGTGCCAGCAGCGGACTTCCTAGCGGCCTCTACGAGCAGTACTTC	CASSGLPSGLYEQYF
TRBV12-3/TRBV12-4	12	TRBD1	TRBJ1-2	.	TGTGCCAGCCGGACAGGGCCCTATGGCTACACCTTC	CASRTGPYGYTF
TRBV7-2	14	.	TRBJ1-2	.	TGTGCCAGCAGCTCCGGACTAGCTAACTATGGCTACACCTTC	CASSSGLANYGYTF
TRBV18	12	.	TRBJ2-7	.	TGTGCCAGTTCGGGGTCCTCCTACGAGCAGTACTTC	CASSGSSYEQYF
TRBV15	16	TRBD2	TRBJ2-1	once	TGTGCCACCAGCAGAGATCTCGCGGGAGCGTACAATGAGCAGTTCTTC	CATSRDLAGAYNEQFF
TRBV10-2	22	TRBD2	TRBJ2-1	.	TGCGCCAGCAGTGACCCGACCTGGGGACTAGCGGGAGAGGGGGCCTCCTACAATGAGCAGTTCTTC	CASSDPTWGLAGEGASYNEQFF
TRBV10-3	15	TRBD1	TRBJ1-4	.	TGTGCCATCAGTGAGGGGACAGGCATAAATGAAAAACTGTTTTTT	CAISEGTGINEKLFF
TRBV7-8	15	TRBD2	TRBJ2-5	.	TGTGCCAGCAGCTTATCGTCTAGCGGGAGTGAGACCCAGTACTTC	CASSLSSSGSETQYF
TRBV2	19	.	TRBJ1-4	.	TGTGCCAGCAGTGAAGCTCTGGCATGGGGGCGGTCAGGAAATGAAAAACTGTTTTTT	CASSEALAWGRSGNEKLFF
TRBV15	14	TRBD1	TRBJ2-1	.	TGTGCCACCAGCTTTGGACAGGGATTCCATGAGCAGTTCTTC	CATSFGQGFHEQFF
TRBV5-1	16	TRBD2	TRBJ2-3	.	TGCGCCAGCAGCTTGGGGGTAGCGGGGGTACCAGATACGCAGTATTTT	CASSLGVAGVPDTQYF
TRBV5-6	15	.	TRBJ2-1	.	TGTGCCAGCAGCTTGGTGACAGCCACCTACAATGAGCAGTTCTTC	CASSLVTATYNEQFF
TRBV7-9	16	TRBD2	TRBJ2-5	.	TGTGCCAGCAGCTTCAGTAGCGGGAGCGACCAAGAGACCCAGTACTTC	CASSFSSGSDQETQYF
TRBV7-8	16	TRBD1	TRBJ1-4	.	TGTGCCAGCAGCTTACTTGGGACAGGACCGAATGAAAAACTGTTTTTT	CASSLLGTGPNEKLFF
TRBV28	15	TRBD1	TRBJ2-7	.	TGTGCCAGCAGTTTCCCTGGACAGGGCCCCTACGAGCAGTACTTC	CASSFPGQGPYEQYF
TRBV5-1	16	TRBD1	TRBJ2-2	.	TGCGCCAGCAGCTTAGGGGGACAGGGACGCACCGGGGAGCTGTTTTTT	CASSLGGQGRTGELFF
TRBV27	13	TRBD2	TRBJ2-7	.	TGTGCCAGCAGTTCGGGACTAGCCTACGAGCAGTACTTC	CASSSGLAYEQYF
TRBV7-9	13	TRBD2	TRBJ2-1	once	TGTGCCAGCAGCTTGGGAGGGACGGATGAGCAGTTCTTC	CASSLGGTDEQFF
TRBV6-5	15	.	TRBJ2-7	.	TGTGCCAGCAGTTACTCGATGCAGGGGAGCTACGAGCAGTACTTC	CASSYSMQGSYEQYF
TRBV15	15	TRBD1	TRBJ1-2	.	TGTGCCACCAGCAGAGACCCACAGGGGAACTATGGCTACACCTTC	CATSRDPQGNYGYTF
TRBV21-1	13	.	TRBJ2-5	.	TGTGCCAGCAGCAAGGTGCAGGGGGAGACCCAGTACTTC	CASSKVQGETQYF
TRBV15	15	.	TRBJ2-3	.	TGTGCCACCAAGCGGGCAACCCAAGGGACAGATACGCAGTATTTT	CATKRATQGTDTQYF
TRBV27	15	TRBD2	TRBJ2-1	.	TGTGCCAGCAGCCGGGGGGTTAGCGCAGACAATGAGCAGTTCTTC	CASSRGVSADNEQFF
TRBV3-1/TRBV3-2	14	.	TRBJ1-3	once	TGTGCCAGCAGCCAGGGGGGGGCTGGAAACACCATATATTTT	CASSQGGAGNTIYF
TRBV10-3	14	TRBD1	TRBJ1-1	once	TGTGCCATCTCGTGGACAGGGAGAAACACTGAAGCTTTCTTT	CAISWTGRNTEAFF
TRBV19	16	.	TRBJ1-2	.	TGTGCCACCAAGGTGGGGAAGATATCATCCAGGGGTGGCTACACCTTC	CATKVGKISSRGGYTF
TRBV5-1	16	TRBD1	TRBJ1-1	.	TGCGCCAGCAGCTTGGCGCAGGGGGCGGGGAACACTGAAGCTTTCTTT	CASSLAQGAGNTEAFF
TRBV7-6	14	.	TRBJ2-3	.	TGTGCCAGCAGCCAGGCGGGGTCACAGGATACGCAGTATTTT	CASSQAGSQDTQYF
TRBV7-6	18	TRBD1	TRBJ1-1	few	TGTGCCAGCAGCTTACCAAGGACAGGGGGCAATGCGAACACTGAAGCTTTCTTT	CASSLPRTGGNANTEAFF